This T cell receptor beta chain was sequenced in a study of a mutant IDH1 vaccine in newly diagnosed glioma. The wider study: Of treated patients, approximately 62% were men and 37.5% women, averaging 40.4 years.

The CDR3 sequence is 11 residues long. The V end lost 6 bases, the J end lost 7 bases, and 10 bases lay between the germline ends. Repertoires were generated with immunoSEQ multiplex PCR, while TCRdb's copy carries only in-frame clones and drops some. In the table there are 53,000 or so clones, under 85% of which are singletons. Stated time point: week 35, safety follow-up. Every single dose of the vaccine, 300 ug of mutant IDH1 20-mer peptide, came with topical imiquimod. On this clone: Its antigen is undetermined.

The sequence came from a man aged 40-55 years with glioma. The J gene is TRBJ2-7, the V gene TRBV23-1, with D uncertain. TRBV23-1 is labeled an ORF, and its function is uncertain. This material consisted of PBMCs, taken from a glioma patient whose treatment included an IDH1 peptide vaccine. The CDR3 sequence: CASSLLLEQYF. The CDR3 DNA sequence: TGCGCCAGCAGCTTGCTACTGGAGCAGTACTTC.